Below, 10 T cell receptor beta chains from the same sample are listed, as sequenced in a study of Ad26.COV2.S vaccination and SARS-CoV-2 variants (dated by TCRdb to the early 2020s). Library method: the immunoSEQ multiplex PCR assay. Imported from immuneACCESS, the table was reduced by TCRdb to in-frame sequences with V and J called. These copies leave out some clones; in studies compared against another copy, an unresolved V gene accounts for under half, and the cause of the remainder is not known. The sample table records 510,000 or so clones; roughly 85% of these occur just once. The ten largest clones capture roughly 12% of the sample. Per the publication, the treatment or condition label means: around 19 received Ad26.COV2.S at low or high dose, single or two shots; a few received placebo; per-sample allocation not given. For vaccine and placebo recipients, repertoires were sequenced using samples collected on day 63 after the first injection.

The sequencing here drew on peripheral blood, taken in a trial of Ad26.COV2.S vaccine versus placebo. The receptor set was obtained from a person aged 18 to 59 who received the Ad26.COV2.S COVID-19 vaccine or a placebo.

The chain joins TRBV5-4 to TRBJ2-2, with 14 positions matching TRBD2. CDR3 length: 16 residues. With 1 base clipped from V and 6 bases from J, the junction kept 2 bases outside the gene matches. Germline V gene lookup returns CDR1 SGHNT and CDR2 YYREEE (reference sequence). In DNA form, the CDR3 reads TGTGCCAGCAGCTTGCCGGGACTAGCGGGAGCCGGGGAGCTGTTTTTT. Translation gives CASSLPGLAGAGELFF.

The chain carries TRBV3-1 (or the pseudogene TRBV3-2) and TRBJ2-1; D is undetermined. Germline V lookup: CDR1 LGHDT, CDR2 YNNKEL (reference sequence). This CDR3 is 15 amino acids long. The germline V and J ends were trimmed by 0 bases and 5 bases, with 11 bases remaining between them. The DNA of the CDR3 is TGTGCCAGCAGCCAAGATACTTTACCCAACAATGAGCAGTTCTTC. Protein sequence: CASSQDTLPNNEQFF.

There are a few counts of this clone. The rearrangement links TRBV28 to TRBJ1-4; tentatively, D is TRBD1 (5 bases). Trimming stripped 8 bases from V and 6 bases from J, with 16 bases between. The germline gives CDR1 MDHEN, CDR2 SYDVKM. The CDR3 has 14 amino acids. DNA for the CDR3: TGTGCCAGCTTAGCTTTTGGGGGGGATGAAAAACTGTTTTTT. The encoded protein is CASLAFGGDEKLFF.

The rearrangement links TRBV12-1 to TRBJ2-2; TRBD2, as called in the table, went unchecked against the DNA. TRBV12-1 is termed a pseudogene. This CDR3 is built from 16 residues. CDR3 bases: TGTGCCAGCAGCCCCCCACGGGGGGGAGGGACCGGGGAGCTGTTTTTT. Amino acid sequence: CASSPPRGGGTGELFF.

The rearrangement joins TRBV5-4 to TRBJ2-3; 10 nucleotides line up with TRBD2. The CDR3 is 16 residues long. The germline gives CDR1 SGHNT, CDR2 YYREEE (reference sequence). V lost 3 bases to trimming and J lost 0 bases; unmatched junction nucleotides: 4. This CDR3 reads CASSSTSGTSTDTQYF. The DNA for the CDR3 is TGTGCCAGCAGCTCTACTAGCGGGACTAGCACAGATACGCAGTATTTT.

The V gene is TRBV2, the J gene TRBJ2-7; perhaps TRBD2 as D (5 bases). The CDR3 runs to 14 residues. Germline V gene data show CDR1 as SNHLY and CDR2 as FYNNEI. Trimming pared 7 bases from V and 0 bases from J, leaving 13 bases between. For the CDR3, the DNA is TGTGCCAGCATCCGAGCGGAGACCTCCTACGAGCAGTACTTC. It encodes CASIRAETSYEQYF.

The chain joins TRBV3-1 (or the pseudogene TRBV3-2) to TRBJ2-2; 12 bases line up with TRBD2. The CDR3 loop spans 16 amino acids. Germline CDR1 LGHDT, CDR2 YNNKEL (reference sequence). J was trimmed by 6 bases and V by 4 bases; bases with no gene match: 6. The CDR3 nucleotides are TGTGCCAGCAGCCGCCTGACTAGCGGGAGACCCGGGGAGCTGTTTTTT. Residues: CASSRLTSGRPGELFF.

The CDR3 DNA sequence: TGTGCCAGCAGTAGGGACAGGGTCTACGAGCAGTACTTC. Translating it yields CASSRDRVYEQYF. The rearrangement uses TRBV28 and TRBJ2-7, with TRBD1 matching 9 bases. The length of the CDR3 is 13 residues. Losses at the gene ends were 5 bases for V and 3 bases for J; bases not matched to a gene: 2. Germline V gives CDR1 MDHEN, CDR2 SYDVKM.

The chain uses TRBV28 and TRBJ1-2, with TRBD1 as a possible D gene (6 bases). Trimming pared 7 bases from V and 3 bases from J, leaving 15 bases between. CDR3 size: 14 residues. Germline V gene data show CDR1 as MDHEN and CDR2 as SYDVKM. CDR3 protein: CASTGGDTYYGYTF. In DNA, the CDR3 is TGTGCCAGCACCGGTGGGGACACTTACTATGGCTACACCTTC.

The J gene is TRBJ1-5, the V gene TRBV27, with D possibly being TRBD1 (6 bases). Looked up from germline, CDR1 is MNHEY and CDR2 is SMNVEV (reference sequence). The CDR3 contains 17 residues. V was trimmed by 6 bases and J by 2 bases, leaving 20 bases between them. Here the CDR3 reads CASSSSSRQAGNQPQHF. The CDR3 DNA reads as TGTGCCAGCAGCTCTAGCTCCCGACAGGCCGGCAATCAGCCCCAGCATTTT.